One and the same sample provided the 14 T cell receptor beta chains below, sequenced in a study of CD8 T cells in ankylosing spondylitis. General observations from the study: Blood of patients with ankylosing spondylitis appeared to be characterized by a TCR beta motif of several highly homologous variants.

These TCRs are of unknown antigen specificity. A single record per CDR3 protein comes from TCRdb applying MiXCR to the 5' RACE reads. The table includes 300,000 to 400,000 distinct CDR3 sequences, approximately 20% detected once. The sequenced sample consisted of blood, either unsorted or a sorted T cell fraction (not recorded which). These receptors were obtained from a male donor with ankylosing spondylitis.

The chain joins TRBV28 to TRBJ2-7; D remains unclear. The length of the CDR3 is 13 residues. CDR1 is MDHEN, CDR2 SYDVKM, per germline. V lost 5 bases and J lost 4, with 12 bases in between. CDR3: CASSGGLGYEQYF. DNA of the CDR3: TGTGCCAGCAGTGGTGGGTTAGGGTACGAGCAGTACTTC.

The chain employs TRBV18 and TRBJ1-5, with D possibly being TRBD1 (5 bases). Per germline, CDR1 KGHSH and CDR2 LQKENI. This CDR3 comprises 15 residues. The V end lost 4 bases, the J end lost 0 bases, and 10 bases lay between the germline ends. This CDR3 is CASSLSQGSNQPQHF. DNA of the CDR3: TGTGCCAGCTCACTAAGTCAGGGTAGCAATCAGCCCCAGCATTTT. Combining the CDR3 with reference TRBV18 and TRBJ1-5 gives the whole variable domain NAGVMQNPRHLVRRRGQEARLRCSPMKGHSHVYWYRQLPEEGLKFMVYLQKENIIDESGMPKERFSAEFPKEGPSILRIQQVVRGDSAAYFCASSLSQGSNQPQHFGDGTRLSIL.

This clonotype was seen a handful of times. The V and J genes are TRBV12-5 and TRBJ2-1; TRBD2 matches 9 bases. CDR1 and CDR2 from the germline V gene are LGHNT and FRNRAP. J gave up 6 bases and V 0 bases, and 6 bases lay outside the gene matches. The CDR3 length is 16 residues. This CDR3 is CASGLVVSGSFNEQFF. Here the CDR3 DNA reads TGTGCTAGTGGTTTGGTAGTTAGCGGGAGTTTCAATGAGCAGTTCTTC.

The chain has TRBV9 and TRBJ1-6, with D perhaps TRBD1 (5 bases). Trimming stripped 2 bases from V and 9 bases from J, with 12 bases between. CDR3 size: 14 residues. Germline CDR1 SGDLS, CDR2 YYNGEE. The CDR3 sequence: CASSVSGFGSPLHF. The CDR3 DNA sequence: TGTGCCAGCAGCGTTTCAGGGTTCGGTTCACCCCTCCACTTT.

The chain links TRBV3-1 to TRBJ2-7, with D perhaps given as TRBD1 or TRBD2 (5 bases each). The germline V gene has CDR1 LGHDT and CDR2 YNNKEL (reference sequence). V lost 4 bases, J lost 4 bases, and 14 bases lay in between. This CDR3 is built from 14 residues. CDR3 sequence: CASSRGLGTYEQYF. The DNA for the CDR3 is TGTGCCAGCAGCCGCGGACTGGGGACGTACGAGCAGTACTTC.

J is TRBJ2-7 and V is TRBV28; possibly TRBD1 or TRBD2 for D (5 bases each). The CDR3 consists of 15 residues. The germline V and J ends were trimmed by 5 bases and 4 bases, with 18 bases remaining between them. Germline V gene data show CDR1 as MDHEN and CDR2 as SYDVKM. The CDR3 protein is CASSQPGRMNYEQYF. CDR3 coding DNA: TGTGCCAGCAGTCAACCGGGACGGATGAATTACGAGCAGTACTTC.

This clonotype was counted only a few times. This sequence joins TRBV18 and TRBJ2-1; TRBD1 matches at 9 bases. The CDR3 sequence is 16 residues long. CDR1 KGHSH and CDR2 LQKENI come from the germline V gene. V lost 2 bases to trimming and J lost 0 bases; unmatched junction nucleotides: 2. As DNA, the CDR3 is TGTGCCAGCTCACCAGGGACAGGGAGCTCCTACAATGAGCAGTTCTTC. It translates to CASSPGTGSSYNEQFF.

This rearrangement joins TRBV21-1 to TRBJ1-5. TRBV21-1 is a pseudogene segment. This CDR3 spans 14 amino acids. The CDR3 nucleotides read TGTGCCAGCAACGGGCCTCTTAGCAATCAGCCCCAGCATTTT. As protein: CASNGPLSNQPQHF.

The V and J genes are TRBV29-1 and TRBJ2-7; TRBD2 aligns across 8 bases. Per the germline V gene, CDR1 is SQVTM and CDR2 is ANQGSEA. The CDR3 sequence is 13 residues long. Trimming took 4 bases from V and 5 from J; bases not matched to a gene: 7. The chain's CDR3 is CSVAIAGTDEQYF. The CDR3 nucleotides are TGCAGCGTTGCTATAGCGGGAACGGACGAGCAGTACTTC.

This clonotype was recorded a few times. CDR3: CASSFGTGDTSGANVLTF. The CDR3 DNA reads TGTGCCAGCAGTTTCGGGACAGGGGATACCTCTGGGGCCAACGTCCTGACTTTC. The chain has TRBV12-3 or TRBV12-4 and TRBJ2-6; 10 bases align to TRBD1. The trim removed 3 bases at V and 0 bases at J, leaving 5 bases unmatched. CDR3 length equals 18 residues.

V is TRBV5-1 and J is TRBJ1-1; a possible D gene is TRBD1 (5 bases). Germline loops: CDR1 SGHRS, CDR2 YFSETQ. V lost 1 base to trimming and J lost 7 bases, with 17 bases between them. This CDR3 spans 15 amino acids. The CDR3: CASSLSTTGADEAFF. DNA of the CDR3: TGCGCCAGCAGCTTGTCGACGACCGGGGCTGATGAAGCTTTCTTT.

This clonotype turned up a few times. The chain uses TRBV7-3 and TRBJ2-2; 8 nucleotides line up with TRBD2. The V segment lost 5 bases and the J segment 0 bases; nucleotides outside the gene matches: 5. The length of the CDR3 is 16 residues. Germline CDR1 SGHTA, CDR2 FQGTGA. Written as DNA, the CDR3 is TGTGCCAGCAGCCCAACTAGCGGAGCGAACACCGGGGAGCTGTTTTTT. Its translation: CASSPTSGANTGELFF.

This sequence joins TRBV20-1 and TRBJ2-3; TRBD2 agrees at 10 bases. The V segment lost 6 bases and the J segment 4 bases; nucleotides outside the gene matches: 10. The CDR3 is made up of 15 amino acids. The germline V gene encodes CDR1 DFQATT and CDR2 SNEGSKA (reference sequence). This CDR3 is CSAHPLAGVPDTQYF. For the CDR3, the DNA is TGCAGTGCACACCCTCTAGCGGGAGTCCCAGATACGCAGTATTTT.

The sample holds a few counts of this clonotype. The rearrangement joins TRBV7-8 to TRBJ2-1; TRBD2 aligns across 11 bases. This CDR3 has 14 residues. The germline V gene has CDR1 SGHVS and CDR2 FQNEAQ. The trim removed 7 bases at V and 7 bases at J, leaving 6 bases unmatched. The CDR3 nucleotides are TGTGCCAGCAAGGTTTTAGCGGGGGGGAATGAGCAGTTCTTC. Its protein product is CASKVLAGGNEQFF.